These 12 T cell receptor beta chains were all obtained from the same sample, sequenced in a study of blood T cells in healthy people across ages. Together with a sample-barcoded 5' primer, a J-beta primer mix was included in a second PCR lasting roughly 6 to 12 cycles. TCRdb reprocessed the 5' RACE reads with MiXCR, giving one entry per CDR3 protein. The sample shows about 900,000 distinct CDR3 sequences, roughly 48% of them seen only once. Sequencing used blood. These receptors were collected from a man younger than 45 in good health.

This clonotype was counted at least ten times. This rearrangement joins TRBV7-9 to TRBJ1-2; TRBD1 might be the D (6 bases). This CDR3 has 15 residues. Trimming left V 5 bases short and J 4 bases short, with 17 bases between. The germline V gene has CDR1 SEHNR and CDR2 FQNEAQ (reference sequence). CDR3 in DNA: TGTGCCAGCAGCCCATCCGGGGGCGGCACCTATGGCTACACCTTC. It codes for CASSPSGGGTYGYTF.

This clonotype was observed a handful of times. The chain carries TRBV6-5 and TRBJ1-2; D perhaps matches TRBD1 (6 bases). The CDR3 runs 14 residues. The ends were cut back, 5 bases at V and 0 bases at J, with 10 bases in the middle. Germline assignment: CDR1 MNHEY and CDR2 SVGAGI. CDR3 coding DNA: TGTGCCAGCAGTGACAGGCAGACTAACTATGGCTACACCTTC. Translated, it gives CASSDRQTNYGYTF.

This rearrangement joins TRBV5-6 to TRBJ2-1; 12 bases align to TRBD2. Germline V lookup: CDR1 SGHDT, CDR2 YYEEEE. CDR3 length equals 16 residues. After removal of 2 bases from V and 8 bases from J, the junction contained 8 bases not matched to a gene. The CDR3 DNA sequence: TGTGCCAGCAGCTTCCCCCCTAGCGGGGGGGCGGATGAGCAGTTCTTC. Translated: CASSFPPSGGADEQFF.

The V call is TRBV28, the J call TRBJ2-7, with D possibly matching TRBD2 (6 bases). The CDR3 length is 13 residues. Germline loops: CDR1 MDHEN, CDR2 SYDVKM. V lost 6 bases and J 2 bases, leaving 11 bases between the germline ends. The CDR3 DNA reads as TGTGCCAGCAGGGGGCGGGACCCCTACGAGCAGTACTTC. It codes for CASRGRDPYEQYF.

J is TRBJ2-1 and V is TRBV5-1; 10 bases fit TRBD2. The ends lost 0 bases at V and 8 bases at J; junction bases unmatched: 5. The CDR3 runs to 15 residues. Looked up from germline, CDR1 is SGHRS and CDR2 is YFSETQ. The CDR3 DNA follows: TGCGCCAGCAGCTTGGAGGGACTAGCGCCCGATGAGCAGTTCTTC. It translates to CASSLEGLAPDEQFF. Using reference TRBV5-1 and TRBJ2-1 for the parts outside the CDR3, the full variable domain is KAGVTQTPRYLIKTRGQQVTLSCSPISGHRSVSWYQQTPGQGLQFLFEYFSETQRNKGNFPGRFSGRQFSNSRSEMNVSTLELGDSALYLCASSLEGLAPDEQFFGPGTRLTVL.

J is TRBJ2-3 and V is TRBV9; TRBD2 matches 8 bases. The germline V gene has CDR1 SGDLS and CDR2 YYNGEE. V was pared by 4 bases and J by 0 bases, with 19 bases of the junction left unmatched. The CDR3 is made up of 20 amino acids. The CDR3 here is CASSPGVSGGPSFSTDTQYF. Written as DNA, the CDR3 is TGTGCCAGCAGCCCAGGTGTCAGCGGGGGCCCATCTTTTAGCACAGATACGCAGTATTTT.

With regard to this clonotype: One end of the junction varies from germline; a read error may be responsible. The rearrangement joins TRBV24-1 to TRBJ2-1, with D maybe TRBD2 (6 bases). The CDR3 spans 14 residues. The germline gives CDR1 KGHDR, CDR2 SFDVKD. The CDR3 is CATSDSGFPDEQLF. The CDR3 DNA reads TGTGCCACCAGTGACAGCGGGTTCCCCGATGAGCAGTTATTC.

This clonotype was seen only a few times. The rearrangement uses TRBV3-1 and TRBJ2-7; D is possibly TRBD2 (5 bases). CDR1 and CDR2 (germline): LGHDT, YNNKEL (reference sequence). The ends were cut back, 4 bases at V and 0 bases at J, with 16 bases in the middle. CDR3 size: 16 residues. CDR3 in amino acids: CASSPAGISSSYEQYF. In DNA, the CDR3 is TGTGCCAGCAGCCCCGCGGGCATCTCAAGCTCCTACGAGCAGTACTTC.

The sample holds one count of this clonotype. Germline is not matched at one junction end, which may reflect a read error. V and J are TRBV6-2 or TRBV6-3 and TRBJ1-5; D is unclear. The V gene's germline CDR1 is MNHEY and CDR2 SVGEGT. The CDR3 covers 16 residues. As DNA, the CDR3 is TGTGCCTGCAGTTACATCCGACCCTCTGGCCGTCAGCCCCAGCATTTT. Its protein is CACSYIRPSGRQPQHF.

This clonotype was seen a single time. The rearrangement uses TRBV6-5 and TRBJ1-2; possible D gene TRBD1, 5 bases. Trimming removed 6 bases at V and 8 bases at J, with 19 bases between. Germline V gives CDR1 MNHEY, CDR2 SVGAGI. This CDR3 contains 14 residues. The CDR3 bases are TGTGCCAGCAGGCGGGACGCCCTGCGTGAGGGCTACACCTTC. This translates into CASRRDALREGYTF.

This clonotype was seen a handful of times. The chain uses TRBV10-3 and TRBJ2-1, with D unclear. The CDR3 is made up of 16 amino acids. V lost 0 bases and J 0 bases, leaving 9 bases between the germline ends. The V gene's germline CDR1 is ENHRY and CDR2 SYGVKD. In DNA form, the CDR3 reads TGTGCCATCAGTGAGTCGTCACTGGACTCCTACAATGAGCAGTTCTTC. The encoded protein is CAISESSLDSYNEQFF.

The CDR3 bases are TGCAGCGTTGATCAAGGGACTAGCGGGGGGTGGGGCCCAGATACGCAGTATTTT. Protein product: CSVDQGTSGGWGPDTQYF. The chain combines TRBV29-1 with TRBJ2-3; 15 nucleotides match TRBD2. Germline V lookup: CDR1 SQVTM, CDR2 ANQGSEA. Trimming at V came to 3 bases and at J to 4 bases, leaving 11 bases not matched to a gene. The CDR3 is 18 residues long.